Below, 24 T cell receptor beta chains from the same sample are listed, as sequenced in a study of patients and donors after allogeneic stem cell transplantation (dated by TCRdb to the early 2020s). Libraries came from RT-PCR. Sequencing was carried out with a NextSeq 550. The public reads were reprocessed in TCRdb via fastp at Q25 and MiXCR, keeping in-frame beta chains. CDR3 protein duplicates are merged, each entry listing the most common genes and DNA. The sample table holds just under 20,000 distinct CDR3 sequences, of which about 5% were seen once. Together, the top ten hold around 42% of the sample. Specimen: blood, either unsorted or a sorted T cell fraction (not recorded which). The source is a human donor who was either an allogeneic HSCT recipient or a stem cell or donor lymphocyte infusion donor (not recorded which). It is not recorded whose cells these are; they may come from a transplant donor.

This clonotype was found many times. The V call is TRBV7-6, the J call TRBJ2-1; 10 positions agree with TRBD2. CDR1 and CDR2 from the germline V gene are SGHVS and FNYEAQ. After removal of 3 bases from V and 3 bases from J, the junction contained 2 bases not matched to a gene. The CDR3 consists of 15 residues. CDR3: CASSFVAGGYNEQFF. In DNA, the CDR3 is TGTGCCAGCAGCTTCGTAGCGGGAGGCTACAATGAGCAGTTCTTC.

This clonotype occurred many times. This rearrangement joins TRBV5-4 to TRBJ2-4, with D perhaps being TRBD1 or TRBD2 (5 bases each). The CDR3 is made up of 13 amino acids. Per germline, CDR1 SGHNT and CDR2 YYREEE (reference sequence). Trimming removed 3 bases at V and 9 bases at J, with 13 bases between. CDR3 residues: CASSWDELSIQYF. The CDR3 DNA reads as TGTGCCAGCAGCTGGGACGAGCTCAGCATTCAGTACTTC. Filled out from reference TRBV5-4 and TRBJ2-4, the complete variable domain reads ETGVTQSPTHLIKTRGQQVTLRCSSQSGHNTVSWYQQALGQGPQFIFQYYREEENGRGNFPPRFSGLQFPNYSSELNVNALELDDSALYLCASSWDELSIQYFGAGTRLSVL.

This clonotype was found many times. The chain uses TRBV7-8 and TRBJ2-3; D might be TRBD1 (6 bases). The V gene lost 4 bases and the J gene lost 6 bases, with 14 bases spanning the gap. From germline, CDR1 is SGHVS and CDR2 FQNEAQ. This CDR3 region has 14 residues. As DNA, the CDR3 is TGTGCCAGCAGCTCTACGACAGGCGGGGATACGCAGTATTTT. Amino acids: CASSSTTGGDTQYF.

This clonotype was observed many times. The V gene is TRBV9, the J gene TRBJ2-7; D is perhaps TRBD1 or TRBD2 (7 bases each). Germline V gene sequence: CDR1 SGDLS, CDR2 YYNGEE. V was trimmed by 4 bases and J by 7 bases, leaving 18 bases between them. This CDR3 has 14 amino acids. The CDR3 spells CASSPAGGVGEQYF. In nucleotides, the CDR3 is TGTGCCAGCAGCCCAGCAGGGGGGGTAGGAGAGCAGTACTTC.

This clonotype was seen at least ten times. DNA for the CDR3: TGTGCCTGGAGTCTGGACACGGGTGGCTACACCTTC. Translation gives CAWSLDTGGYTF. The genes are TRBV30 and TRBJ1-2; possible D gene TRBD1, 5 bases. V shed 2 bases and J shed 7 bases, with 11 bases lying between them. The CDR3 extends over 12 amino acids. Germline V gives CDR1 GTSNPN, CDR2 SVGIG (reference sequence).

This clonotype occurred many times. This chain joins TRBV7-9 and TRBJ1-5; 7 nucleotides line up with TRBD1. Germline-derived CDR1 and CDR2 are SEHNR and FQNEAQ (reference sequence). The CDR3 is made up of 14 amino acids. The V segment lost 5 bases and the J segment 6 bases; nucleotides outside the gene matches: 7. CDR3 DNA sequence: TGTGCCAGCAGCAGCGACAGGGCCTTTCAGCCCCAGCATTTT. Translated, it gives CASSSDRAFQPQHF.

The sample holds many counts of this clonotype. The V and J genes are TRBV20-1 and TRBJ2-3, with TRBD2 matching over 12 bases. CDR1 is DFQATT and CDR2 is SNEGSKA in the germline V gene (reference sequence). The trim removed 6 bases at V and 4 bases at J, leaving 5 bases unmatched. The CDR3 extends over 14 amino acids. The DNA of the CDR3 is TGCAGTGCAAATGGACTAGCGGGGTCAGATACGCAGTATTTT. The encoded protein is CSANGLAGSDTQYF.

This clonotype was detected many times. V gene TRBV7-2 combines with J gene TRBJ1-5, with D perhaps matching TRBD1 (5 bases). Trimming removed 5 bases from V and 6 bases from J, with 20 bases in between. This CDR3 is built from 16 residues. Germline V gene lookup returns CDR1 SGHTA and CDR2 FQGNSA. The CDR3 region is CASSLGTPTSGQPQHF. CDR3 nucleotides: TGTGCCAGCAGCCTCGGGACTCCGACCAGTGGTCAGCCCCAGCATTTT.

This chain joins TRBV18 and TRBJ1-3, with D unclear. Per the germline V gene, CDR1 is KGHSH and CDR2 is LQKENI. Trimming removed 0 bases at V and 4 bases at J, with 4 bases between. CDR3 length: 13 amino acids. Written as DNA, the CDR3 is TGTGCCAGCTCACCACCAGCAGGAAACACCATATATTTT. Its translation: CASSPPAGNTIYF.

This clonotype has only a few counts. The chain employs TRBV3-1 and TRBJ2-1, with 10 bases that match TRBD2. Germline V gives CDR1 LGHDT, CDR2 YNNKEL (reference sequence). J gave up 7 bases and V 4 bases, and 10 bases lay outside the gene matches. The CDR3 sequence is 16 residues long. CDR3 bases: TGTGCCAGCAGCCCCCTAGGAAGCGGGAGGGGGAATGAGCAGTTCTTC. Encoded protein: CASSPLGSGRGNEQFF.

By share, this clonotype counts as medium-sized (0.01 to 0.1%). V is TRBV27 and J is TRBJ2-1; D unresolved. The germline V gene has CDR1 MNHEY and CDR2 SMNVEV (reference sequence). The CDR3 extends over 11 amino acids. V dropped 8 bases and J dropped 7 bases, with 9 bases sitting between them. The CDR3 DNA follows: TGTGCCAGCGGACGCGATAATGAGCAGTTCTTC. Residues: CASGRDNEQFF.

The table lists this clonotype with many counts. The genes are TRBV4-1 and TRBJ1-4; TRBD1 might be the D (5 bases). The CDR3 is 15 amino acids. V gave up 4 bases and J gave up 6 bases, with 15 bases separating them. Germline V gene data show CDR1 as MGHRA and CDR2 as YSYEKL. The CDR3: CASSPGPTRDEKLFF. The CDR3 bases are TGCGCCAGCAGCCCGGGACCAACTCGGGATGAAAAACTGTTTTTT.

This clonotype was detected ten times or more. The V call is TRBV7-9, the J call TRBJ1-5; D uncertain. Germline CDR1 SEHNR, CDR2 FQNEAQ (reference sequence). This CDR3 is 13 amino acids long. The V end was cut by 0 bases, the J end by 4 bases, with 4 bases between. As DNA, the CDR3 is TGTGCCAGCAGCTTAGCCCGTAATCAGCCCCAGCATTTT. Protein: CASSLARNQPQHF.

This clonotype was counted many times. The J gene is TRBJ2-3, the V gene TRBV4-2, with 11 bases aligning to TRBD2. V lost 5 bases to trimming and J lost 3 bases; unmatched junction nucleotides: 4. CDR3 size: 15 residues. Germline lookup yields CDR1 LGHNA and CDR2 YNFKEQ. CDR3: CASSSSGRGTDTQYF. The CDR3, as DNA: TGTGCCAGCAGCAGTAGCGGGAGGGGTACAGATACGCAGTATTTT.

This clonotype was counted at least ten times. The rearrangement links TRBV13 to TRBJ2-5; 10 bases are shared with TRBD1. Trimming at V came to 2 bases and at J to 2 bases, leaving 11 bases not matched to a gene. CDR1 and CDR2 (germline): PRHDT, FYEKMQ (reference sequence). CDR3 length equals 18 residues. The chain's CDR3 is CASSLRGSGQGGQETQYF. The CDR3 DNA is TGTGCCAGCAGCTTACGGGGGAGCGGACAGGGGGGGCAAGAGACCCAGTACTTC.

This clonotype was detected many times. This chain's CDR3 is CASSLASGSGTEAFF. In DNA form, the CDR3 reads TGCGCCAGCAGCTTGGCCTCAGGGTCGGGCACTGAAGCTTTCTTT. The chain recombines TRBV5-1 with TRBJ1-1, with a tentative D call TRBD1 (5 bases). This CDR3 comprises 15 residues. Trimming removed 0 bases from V and 4 bases from J, with 13 bases in between. Germline V CDR1 and CDR2: SGHRS, YFSETQ.

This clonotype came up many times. The CDR3 reads CASSQGQANSPLHF. The CDR3 DNA sequence: TGTGCCAGCAGCCAGGGACAGGCCAATTCACCCCTCCACTTT. This rearrangement joins TRBV3-1 to TRBJ1-6, with 8 positions matching TRBD1. The CDR3 totals 14 residues. V gave up 3 bases and J gave up 7 bases; unmatched junction bases: 2. The V gene's germline CDR1 is LGHDT and CDR2 YNNKEL (reference sequence).

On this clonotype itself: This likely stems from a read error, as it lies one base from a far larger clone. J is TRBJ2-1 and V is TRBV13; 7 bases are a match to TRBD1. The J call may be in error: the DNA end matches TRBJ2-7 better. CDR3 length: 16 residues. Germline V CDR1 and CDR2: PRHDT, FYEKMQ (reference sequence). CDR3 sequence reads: CASSLARTGLPYEQYF. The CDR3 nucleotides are TGTGCCAGCAGCTTAGCCAGGACAGGTCTCCCCTACGAGCAGTACTTC.

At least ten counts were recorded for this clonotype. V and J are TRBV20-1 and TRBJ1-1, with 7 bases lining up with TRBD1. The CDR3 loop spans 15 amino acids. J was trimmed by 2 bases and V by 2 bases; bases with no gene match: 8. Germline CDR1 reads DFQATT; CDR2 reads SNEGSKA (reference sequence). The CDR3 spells CSARQSGQSNTEAFF. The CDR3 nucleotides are TGCAGTGCTAGACAGTCGGGACAGTCAAACACTGAAGCTTTCTTT.

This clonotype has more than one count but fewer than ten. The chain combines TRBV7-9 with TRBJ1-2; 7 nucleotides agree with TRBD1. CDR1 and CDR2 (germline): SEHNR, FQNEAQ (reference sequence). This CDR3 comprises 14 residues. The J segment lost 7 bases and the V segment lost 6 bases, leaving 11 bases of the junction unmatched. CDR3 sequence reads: CASRPGGGRGGYTF. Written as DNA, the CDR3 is TGTGCCAGCAGACCAGGGGGGGGGCGTGGTGGCTACACCTTC.

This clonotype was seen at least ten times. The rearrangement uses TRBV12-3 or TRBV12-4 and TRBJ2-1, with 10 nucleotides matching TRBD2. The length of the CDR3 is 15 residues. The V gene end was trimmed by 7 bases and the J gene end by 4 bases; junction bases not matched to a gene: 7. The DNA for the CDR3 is TGTGCCAGCACCTCGGGACTAGCGTTTTACAATGAGCAGTTCTTC. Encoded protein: CASTSGLAFYNEQFF.

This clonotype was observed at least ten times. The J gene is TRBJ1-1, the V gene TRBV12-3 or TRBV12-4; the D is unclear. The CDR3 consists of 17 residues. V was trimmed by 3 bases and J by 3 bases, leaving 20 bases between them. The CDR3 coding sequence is TGTGCCAGCAGTTTGAATTGTGCCTCCGACGGATACACTGAAGCTTTCTTT. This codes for CASSLNCASDGYTEAFF.

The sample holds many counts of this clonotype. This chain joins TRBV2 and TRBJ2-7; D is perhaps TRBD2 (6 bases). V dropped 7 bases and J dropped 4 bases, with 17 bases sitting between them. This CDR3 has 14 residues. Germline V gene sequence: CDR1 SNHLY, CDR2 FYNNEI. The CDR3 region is CASTRRGSEYEQYF. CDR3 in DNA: TGTGCCAGCACACGCCGGGGGTCCGAATACGAGCAGTACTTC.

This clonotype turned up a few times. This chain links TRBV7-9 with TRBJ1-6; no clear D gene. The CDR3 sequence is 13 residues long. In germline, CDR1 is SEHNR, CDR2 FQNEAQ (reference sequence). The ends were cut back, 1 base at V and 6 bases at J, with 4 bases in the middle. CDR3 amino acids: CASSLVLNSPLHF. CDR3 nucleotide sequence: TGTGCCAGCAGCTTAGTTCTTAATTCACCCCTCCACTTT.